Below, 32 T cell receptor beta chains from the same sample are listed, as sequenced in a study of patients and donors after allogeneic stem cell transplantation. MiXCR, applied by TCRdb to the RT-PCR reads, yields one record per CDR3 protein. The data show about 960,000 distinct CDR3 sequences, over 15% seen once. Sequenced: blood, either unsorted or a sorted T cell fraction (not recorded which). These receptors were taken from a human donor who was either an allogeneic HSCT recipient or a stem cell or donor lymphocyte infusion donor (not recorded which). It is not recorded whose cells these are; they may come from a transplant donor.

This clonotype was seen a handful of times. A junction end diverges from the germline sequence, so it may reflect a read error. The chain has TRBV11-2 and TRBJ2-3; possible D gene TRBD1, 5 bases. CDR1 and CDR2 from the germline V gene are SGHAT and FQNNGV. The CDR3 has 16 residues. CDR3 sequence (DNA): TGTGCCAGCAGCTCCCTTAGGGGCGGCCGCACTGATACGCAGTATTTT. The encoded protein is CASSSLRGGRTDTQYF.

Written as DNA, the CDR3 is TGTGCCAGCAGCTTGGGGGTCGGAGGATTGGCTTTCTTT. Translating gives CASSLGVGGLAFF. The V call is TRBV7-2, the J call TRBJ1-1, with D possibly matching TRBD1 (5 bases). The CDR3 has 13 residues. Trimming pared 3 bases from V and 11 bases from J, leaving 16 bases between. Germline CDR1 reads SGHTA; CDR2 reads FQGNSA.

This clonotype has ten or more counts. This chain joins TRBV14 and TRBJ2-2; D uncertain. The germline V gene encodes CDR1 SGHDN and CDR2 FVKESK. V was clipped by 3 bases and J by 0 bases, with 5 bases between them. This CDR3 has 14 residues. CDR3 protein: CASSHFANTGELFF. CDR3 coding DNA: TGTGCCAGCAGCCACTTTGCGAACACCGGGGAGCTGTTTTTT.

This sequence joins TRBV2 and TRBJ2-2, with TRBD1 matching over 9 bases. This CDR3 is 16 amino acids long. Losses at the gene ends were 4 bases for V and 3 bases for J; bases not matched to a gene: 6. The germline gives CDR1 SNHLY, CDR2 FYNNEI. CDR3 loop: CASSVIRTGDTGELFF. The CDR3 nucleotides read TGTGCCAGCAGTGTAATAAGGACAGGGGACACCGGGGAGCTGTTTTTT.

This clonotype was picked up a small number of times. The CDR3 region has the DNA TGTGCCAGCAGCTTGGAGGCCGGCGGCTTGCCCGGAAACACCATATATTTT. Translated: CASSLEAGGLPGNTIYF. The rearrangement links TRBV5-6 to TRBJ1-3; no reliable D call. This CDR3 region has 17 residues. Per the germline V gene, CDR1 is SGHDT and CDR2 is YYEEEE. The V and J ends lost 0 bases and 4 bases respectively, with 17 bases between them. The full variable domain, in which reference TRBV5-6 and TRBJ1-3 provide the parts outside the CDR3, is DAGVTQSPTHLIKTRGQQVTLRCSPKSGHDTVSWYQQALGQGPQFIFQYYEEEERQRGNFPDRFSGHQFPNYSSELNVNALLLGDSALYLCASSLEAGGLPGNTIYFGEGSWLTVV.

This chain connects TRBV9 to TRBJ2-1, with TRBD2 matching over 9 bases. This CDR3 region has 16 residues. The junction had 4 bases not matched to a gene; V was cut back by 3 bases and J by 0 bases. Germline-derived CDR1 and CDR2 are SGDLS and YYNGEE. In DNA form, the CDR3 reads TGTGCCAGCAGCGCCCGACTAGCGGACTCCTACAATGAGCAGTTCTTC. It is translated as CASSARLADSYNEQFF. Full variable domain (rest looked up from reference TRBV9 and TRBJ2-1): DSGVTQTPKHLITATGQRVTLRCSPRSGDLSVYWYQQSLDQGLQFLIQYYNGEERAKGNILERFSAQQFPDLHSELNLSSLELGDSALYFCASSARLADSYNEQFFGPGTRLTVL.

This clonotype was detected many times. V and J are TRBV10-3 and TRBJ2-3, with 12 positions matching TRBD1. V lost 8 bases and J lost 5; bases outside the gene matches: 8. Germline CDR1 is ENHRY and CDR2 is SYGVKD. The CDR3 has 15 amino acids. As DNA, the CDR3 is TGTGCCATCGGTATCCGGGACAGGGGGCGAGATACGCAGTATTTT. Protein: CAIGIRDRGRDTQYF.

This clonotype was counted many times. In nucleotides, the CDR3 is TGTGCCAGCAGTTTAGAGGCAGGGAGGACTGAAGCTTTCTTT. It yields the protein CASSLEAGRTEAFF. The chain is built from TRBV12-3 or TRBV12-4 and TRBJ1-1; D perhaps matches TRBD1 (5 bases). The CDR3 extends over 14 amino acids. With 1 base removed from V and 5 bases from J, the gap between germline ends came to 11 bases.

This clonotype was found once. A clone one base away is much larger, so this may be a read error. The gene calls are TRBV12-3 or TRBV12-4 and TRBJ2-5, with D tentatively TRBD2 (5 bases). The CDR3 covers 15 residues. The CDR3 DNA is TGTGTCAGCAGTTTTTGGCGGCCCCCGGGGGAGACCCAGTACTTC. Protein product: CVSSFWRPPGETQYF.

The genes are TRBV20-1 and TRBJ1-3; D not certain. Germline-derived CDR1 and CDR2 are DFQATT and SNEGSKA (reference sequence). V lost 3 bases and J 4 bases, leaving 16 bases between the germline ends. This CDR3 has 15 residues. The CDR3 DNA reads TGCAGTGCTAGTCCCCATGGCAGGACGGGAAACACCATATATTTT. Encoded protein: CSASPHGRTGNTIYF.

The chain has TRBV7-6 and TRBJ2-1; D call uncertain. The V gene's germline CDR1 is SGHVS and CDR2 FNYEAQ. The CDR3 loop spans 18 amino acids. Trimming pared 5 bases from V and 0 bases from J, leaving 20 bases between. The CDR3 here is CASSPTTPLAYSYNEQFF. Here the CDR3 DNA reads TGTGCCAGCAGCCCAACTACCCCTTTAGCCTACTCCTACAATGAGCAGTTCTTC. The complete variable domain, with remaining parts taken from reference TRBV7-6 and TRBJ2-1, reads GAGVSQSPRYKVTKRGQDVALRCDPISGHVSLYWYRQALGQGPEFLTYFNYEAQQDKSGLPNDRFSAERPEGSISTLTIQRTEQRDSAMYRCASSPTTPLAYSYNEQFFGPGTRLTVL.

V and J are TRBV20-1 and TRBJ2-7, with TRBD2 matching over 10 bases. This CDR3 has 15 residues. Germline V gene lookup returns CDR1 DFQATT and CDR2 SNEGSKA (reference sequence). The trim removed 1 base at V and 2 bases at J, leaving 5 bases unmatched. The CDR3 loop is CSARGLAGATYEQYF. The CDR3 DNA sequence: TGCAGTGCTAGAGGACTAGCGGGCGCAACCTACGAGCAGTACTTC.

The V call is TRBV11-1, the J call TRBJ1-1; D not certain. V was trimmed by 4 bases and J by 1 base, leaving 16 bases between them. This CDR3 region has 16 residues. From germline, CDR1 is SGHAT and CDR2 FQDESV (reference sequence). The CDR3 here is CASSSAVVSGNTEAFF. DNA for the CDR3: TGTGCCAGCAGCTCTGCGGTTGTATCAGGGAACACTGAAGCTTTCTTT. The variable domain in full, completed from reference TRBV11-1 and TRBJ1-1, reads EAEVAQSPRYKITEKSQAVAFWCDPISGHATLYWYRQILGQGPELLVQFQDESVVDDSQLPKDRFSAERLKGVDSTLKIQPAELGDSAMYLCASSSAVVSGNTEAFFGQGTRLTVV.

The J gene is TRBJ1-1, the V gene TRBV6-1; possibly TRBD1 for D (5 bases). V lost 1 base, J lost 3 bases, and 9 bases lay in between. The CDR3 runs 14 residues. Germline V CDR1 and CDR2: MNHNS, SASEGT. Here the CDR3 DNA reads TGTGCCAGCAGTGAAGACAGGTTTGACACTGAAGCTTTCTTT. Amino acids: CASSEDRFDTEAFF.

This clonotype was recorded once. The V gene is TRBV20-1, the J gene TRBJ2-3, with 7 bases matching TRBD2. CDR3 length: 16 residues. J was trimmed by 0 bases and V by 0 bases; bases with no gene match: 6. CDR1 is DFQATT, CDR2 SNEGSKA, per germline (reference sequence). The CDR3: CSARDLQRGSTDTQYF. CDR3 sequence (DNA): TGCAGTGCTAGAGATCTCCAGCGGGGAAGCACAGATACGCAGTATTTT.

This clonotype was detected a few times. The CDR3 nucleotides are TGTGCCAGCAGCTTAGTCGGGGTCGACAGACCCCTCTATGGCTACACCTTC. Its protein product is CASSLVGVDRPLYGYTF. The chain recombines TRBV7-8 with TRBJ1-2, with D possibly TRBD1 on 5 matching bases. Deletions cut 1 base from V and 4 bases from J, with 19 bases between. From germline, CDR1 is SGHVS and CDR2 FQNEAQ. The CDR3 extends over 17 amino acids.

The sample holds many counts of this clonotype. The chain combines TRBV29-1 with TRBJ2-1; D unresolved. This CDR3 is 10 amino acids long. Germline V gene sequence: CDR1 SQVTM, CDR2 ANQGSEA. V was shortened by 2 bases and J by 6 bases, with 2 bases between the two germline ends. The CDR3 reads CSVEFNEQFF. CDR3 nucleotides: TGCAGCGTTGAATTCAATGAGCAGTTCTTC.

This clonotype was seen many times. V usage is TRBV4-1 and J usage is TRBJ2-3, with 14 bases fitting TRBD2. Trimming removed 2 bases from V and 1 base from J; junction bases left unmatched: 8. The CDR3 runs 19 residues. CDR1 is MGHRA, CDR2 YSYEKL, per germline. The CDR3 protein is CASSQLRLAGGSRTDTQYF. DNA of the CDR3: TGCGCCAGCAGCCAACTGCGACTAGCGGGAGGGTCCCGCACAGATACGCAGTATTTT.

The V call is TRBV4-1, the J call TRBJ2-5; a possible D gene is TRBD2 (6 bases). The CDR3 is 15 residues long. V was cut by 0 bases and J by 2 bases, with 10 bases left in between. Germline CDR1 and CDR2: MGHRA and YSYEKL. As DNA, the CDR3 is TGCGCCAGCAGCCAAGAGAGGAGGGAACAAGAGACCCAGTACTTC. It specifies CASSQERREQETQYF.

The rearrangement links TRBV18 to TRBJ1-2; no reliable D call. There are 16 residues in the CDR3. V shed 3 bases and J shed 0 bases, with 14 bases lying between them. The germline V gene encodes CDR1 KGHSH and CDR2 LQKENI. The CDR3 DNA reads TGTGCCAGCTCACCTATGGACCGAACTGCTAACTATGGCTACACCTTC. It is translated as CASSPMDRTANYGYTF.

The chain links TRBV5-1 to TRBJ2-2; TRBD2 agrees at 15 bases. Trimming cost V 4 bases and J 11 bases; bases outside gene matches: 6. The CDR3 length is 15 residues. The germline CDR1 and CDR2 sequences are SGHRS and YFSETQ. CDR3 residues: CASSPGLAGGLELFF. CDR3 nucleotides: TGCGCCAGCAGCCCCGGACTAGCGGGGGGGCTAGAGCTGTTTTTT.

The chain carries TRBV7-3 and TRBJ2-4; no clear D. Trimming stripped 1 base from V and 7 bases from J, with 14 bases between. Germline lookup yields CDR1 SGHTA and CDR2 FQGTGA. The CDR3 contains 15 residues. CDR3 sequence: CASSLRSDRPNIQYF. Here the CDR3 DNA reads TGTGCCAGCAGCTTAAGGTCAGACCGCCCCAACATTCAGTACTTC.

There are a few counts of this clonotype. This chain connects TRBV4-3 to TRBJ2-1, with a tentative D call TRBD2 (7 bases). Germline values: CDR1 LGHNA, CDR2 YSLEER. Trimming removed 3 bases at V and 2 bases at J, with 17 bases between. The length of the CDR3 is 17 residues. Here the CDR3 DNA reads TGCGCCAGCAGCCAGAGCACCGGGGGGCTCACCTACAATGAGCAGTTCTTC. Translating gives CASSQSTGGLTYNEQFF.

This chain joins TRBV5-6 and TRBJ2-4; 8 bases line up with TRBD2. The length of the CDR3 is 15 residues. With 6 bases clipped from V and 4 bases from J, the junction kept 9 bases outside the gene matches. The germline gives CDR1 SGHDT, CDR2 YYEEEE. CDR3 amino acids: CASTQAGGLKNIQYF. In DNA form, the CDR3 reads TGTGCCAGCACGCAGGCGGGAGGCTTAAAAAACATTCAGTACTTC.

This clonotype was detected ten times or more. J is TRBJ2-7 and V is TRBV12-3 or TRBV12-4; TRBD2 aligns across 10 bases. This CDR3 region has 15 residues. V lost 1 base and J lost 6; bases outside the gene matches: 6. DNA for the CDR3: TGTGCCAGCAGTTTAGGACTAGCGGGCCCTATCGAGCAGTACTTC. This encodes CASSLGLAGPIEQYF.

This clonotype was seen a few times. The rearrangement uses TRBV6-1 and TRBJ1-1; D is uncertain. V was shortened by 6 bases and J by 3 bases, with 8 bases between the two germline ends. The CDR3 is 12 amino acids. The germline V gene has CDR1 MNHNS and CDR2 SASEGT. This CDR3 reads CASSNLYTEAFF. The DNA of the CDR3 is TGTGCCAGCAGCAATTTATACACTGAAGCTTTCTTT.

The sample holds many counts of this clonotype. The rearrangement uses TRBV25-1 and TRBJ2-1; D call uncertain. Germline CDR1 MGHDK, CDR2 SYGVNS. This CDR3 spans 14 amino acids. Trimming stripped 0 bases from V and 4 bases from J, with 7 bases between. CDR3 sequence: CASSEYVGYNEQFF. The CDR3 DNA follows: TGTGCCAGCAGTGAATATGTCGGGTACAATGAGCAGTTCTTC.

This clonotype was observed a handful of times. The chain employs TRBV12-3 or TRBV12-4 and TRBJ1-3; D remains unclear. The CDR3 runs 16 residues. The V end lost 8 bases, the J end lost 0 bases, and 17 bases lay between the germline ends. The DNA of the CDR3 is TGTGCCAGCCGAAACGGGCAGCCGGTCTCTGGAAACACCATATATTTT. This gives the protein CASRNGQPVSGNTIYF.

The chain uses TRBV6-1 and TRBJ1-4; 11 bases line up with TRBD1. The CDR3 length is 15 residues. J gave up 8 bases and V 6 bases, and 8 bases lay outside the gene matches. Germline V CDR1 and CDR2: MNHNS, SASEGT. CDR3 sequence (DNA): TGTGCCAGCAGACCCGGGGACAGGGGGAGGGAAAAACTGTTTTTT. It is translated as CASRPGDRGREKLFF.

The rearrangement links TRBV10-3 to TRBJ2-3, with a tentative D call TRBD2 (5 bases). The CDR3 length is 18 residues. Looked up from germline, CDR1 is ENHRY and CDR2 is SYGVKD. The germline V and J ends were trimmed by 1 base and 2 bases, with 19 bases remaining between them. The CDR3 DNA reads TGTGCCATCAGTGAGTTTGGGAGTTCCGGTCAGCTCACAGATACGCAGTATTTT. Protein product: CAISEFGSSGQLTDTQYF.

The J gene is TRBJ2-3, the V gene TRBV7-8; D is ambiguous. V lost 3 bases to trimming and J lost 4 bases, with 11 bases between them. The CDR3 contains 14 residues. Germline lookup yields CDR1 SGHVS and CDR2 FQNEAQ. CDR3: CASSFGPEADTQYF. The CDR3, as DNA: TGTGCCAGCAGCTTTGGACCCGAGGCAGATACGCAGTATTTT. Looking up the rest from reference TRBV7-8 and TRBJ2-3 gives the full variable domain: GAGVSQSPRYKVAKRGQDVALRCDPISGHVSLFWYQQALGQGPEFLTYFQNEAQLDKSGLPSDRFFAERPEGSVSTLKIQRTQQEDSAVYLCASSFGPEADTQYFGPGTRLTVL.

The chain couples TRBV29-1 to TRBJ2-5; no firm D call. The germline gives CDR1 SQVTM, CDR2 ANQGSEA. The CDR3 is 11 residues long. V was trimmed by 4 bases and J by 4 bases, leaving 7 bases between them. The CDR3 DNA reads TGCAGCGTTGGCATCTCAGAGACCCAGTACTTC. Translated, it gives CSVGISETQYF. The full variable domain, with the rest looked up from reference TRBV29-1 and TRBJ2-5, is SAVISQKPSRDICQRGTSLTIQCQVDSQVTMMFWYRQQPGQSLTLIATANQGSEATYESGFVIDKFPISRPNLTFSTLTVSNMSPEDSSIYLCSVGISETQYFGPGTRLLVL.